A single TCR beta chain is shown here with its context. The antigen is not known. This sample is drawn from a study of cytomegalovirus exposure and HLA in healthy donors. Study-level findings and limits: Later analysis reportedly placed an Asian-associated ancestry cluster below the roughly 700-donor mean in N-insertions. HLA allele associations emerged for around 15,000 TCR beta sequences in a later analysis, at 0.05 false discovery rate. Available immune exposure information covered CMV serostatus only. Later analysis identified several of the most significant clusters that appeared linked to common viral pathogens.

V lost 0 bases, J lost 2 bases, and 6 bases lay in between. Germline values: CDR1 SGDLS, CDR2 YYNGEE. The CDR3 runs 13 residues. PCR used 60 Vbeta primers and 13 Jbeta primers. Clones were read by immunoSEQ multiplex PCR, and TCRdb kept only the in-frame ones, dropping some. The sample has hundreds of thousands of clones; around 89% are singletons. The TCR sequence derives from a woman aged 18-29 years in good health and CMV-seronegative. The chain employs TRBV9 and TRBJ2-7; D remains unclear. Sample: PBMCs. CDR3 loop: CASSVDTTYEQYF. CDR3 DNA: TGTGCCAGCAGCGTAGATACTACCTACGAGCAGTACTTC.